One T cell receptor (beta chain) is described in this entry. Its antigen is as yet unknown. Second-dose recipients at about 4 or about 12 weeks were treated as one pooled group. The germline V gene has CDR1 MNHEY and CDR2 SVGAGI. The CDR3 spans 15 residues. V was clipped by 5 bases and J by 1 base; unmatched bases: 5. This sample stems from a study of T cell responses to AZD1222 COVID-19 vaccine. General study findings and limits: Close to half of spike-specific TCRs reportedly recognize unmutated variant regions. Clonal diversity was possibly underestimated, and white British individuals and females predominated among donors. Baseline seropositives among AZD1222 recipients totaled only 5 to 7.

Produced via immunoSEQ multiplex PCR; TCRdb's table is partial and in-frame only. The table records 140,000 to 150,000 clones, just over 90% of them present only once. This chain links TRBV6-5 with TRBJ1-3; 7 bases fit TRBD1. Here the sequenced sample was peripheral blood, taken 28 days after the second AZD1222 dose. The origin of this receptor is an adult who received the AZD1222 COVID-19 vaccine. This chain's CDR3 is CASSRQGSSGNTIYF. CDR3 DNA: TGTGCCAGCAGTCGACAGGGATCGTCTGGAAACACCATATATTTT.